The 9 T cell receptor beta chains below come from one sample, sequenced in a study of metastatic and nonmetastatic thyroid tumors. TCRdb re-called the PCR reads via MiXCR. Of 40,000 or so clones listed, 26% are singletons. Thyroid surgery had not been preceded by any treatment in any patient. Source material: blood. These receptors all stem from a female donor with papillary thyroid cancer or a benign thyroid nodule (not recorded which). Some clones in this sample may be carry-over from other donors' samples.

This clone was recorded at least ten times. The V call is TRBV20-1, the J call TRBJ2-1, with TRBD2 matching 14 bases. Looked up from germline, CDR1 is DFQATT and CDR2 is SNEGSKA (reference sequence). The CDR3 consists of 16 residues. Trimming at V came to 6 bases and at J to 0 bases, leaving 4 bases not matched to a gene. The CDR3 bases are TGCAGTGCAGTGACTAGCGGGAGGGCCTCCTACAATGAGCAGTTCTTC. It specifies CSAVTSGRASYNEQFF.

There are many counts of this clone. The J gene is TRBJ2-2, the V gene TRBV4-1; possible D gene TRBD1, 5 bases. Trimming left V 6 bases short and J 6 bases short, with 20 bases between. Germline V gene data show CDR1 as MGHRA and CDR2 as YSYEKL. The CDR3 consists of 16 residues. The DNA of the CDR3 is TGCGCCAGCAGTCAGGGTCCCACTCTGCACCCCGGGGAGCTGTTTTTT. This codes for CASSQGPTLHPGELFF.

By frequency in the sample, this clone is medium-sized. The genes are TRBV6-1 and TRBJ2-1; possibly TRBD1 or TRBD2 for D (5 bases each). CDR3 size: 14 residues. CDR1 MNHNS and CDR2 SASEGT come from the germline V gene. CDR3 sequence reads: CAGGTAGQYNEQFF. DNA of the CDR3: TGTGCTGGGGGAACGGCGGGCCAATACAATGAGCAGTTCTTC.

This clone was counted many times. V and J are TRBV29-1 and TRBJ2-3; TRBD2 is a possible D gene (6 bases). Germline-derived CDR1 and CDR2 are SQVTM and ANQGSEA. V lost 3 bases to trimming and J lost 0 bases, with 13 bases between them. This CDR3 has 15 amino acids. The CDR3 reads CSVESAGSSTDTQYF. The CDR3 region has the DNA TGCAGCGTTGAGTCCGCGGGGTCTAGCACAGATACGCAGTATTTT.

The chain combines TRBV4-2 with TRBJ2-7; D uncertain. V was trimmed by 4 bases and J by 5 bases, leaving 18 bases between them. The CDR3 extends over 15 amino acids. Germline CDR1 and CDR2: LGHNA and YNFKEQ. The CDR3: CASSLRPGWLNEQYF. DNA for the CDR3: TGTGCCAGCAGCCTGCGTCCCGGTTGGCTGAACGAGCAGTACTTC.

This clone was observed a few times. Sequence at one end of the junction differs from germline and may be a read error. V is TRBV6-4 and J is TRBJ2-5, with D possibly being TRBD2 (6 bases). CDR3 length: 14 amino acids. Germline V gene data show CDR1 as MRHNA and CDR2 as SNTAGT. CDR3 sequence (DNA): TGTGCCAGTAGTGTACTGGGGGGACAAGAGACCCAGTACTTC. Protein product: CASSVLGGQETQYF.

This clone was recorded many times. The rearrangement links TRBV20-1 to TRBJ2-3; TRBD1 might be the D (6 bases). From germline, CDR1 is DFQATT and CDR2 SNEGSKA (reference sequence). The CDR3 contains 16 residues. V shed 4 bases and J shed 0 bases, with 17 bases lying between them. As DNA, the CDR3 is TGCAGTGCTACTCAACTGGACAGATCTAGCACAGATACGCAGTATTTT. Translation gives CSATQLDRSSTDTQYF.

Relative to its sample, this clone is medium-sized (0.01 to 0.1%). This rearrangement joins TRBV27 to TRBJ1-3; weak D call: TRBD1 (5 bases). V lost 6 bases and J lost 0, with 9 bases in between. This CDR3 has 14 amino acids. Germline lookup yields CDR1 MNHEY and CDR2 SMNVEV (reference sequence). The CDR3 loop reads CASRRGSSGNTIYF. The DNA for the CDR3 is TGTGCCAGCAGGCGGGGGAGCTCTGGAAACACCATATATTTT.

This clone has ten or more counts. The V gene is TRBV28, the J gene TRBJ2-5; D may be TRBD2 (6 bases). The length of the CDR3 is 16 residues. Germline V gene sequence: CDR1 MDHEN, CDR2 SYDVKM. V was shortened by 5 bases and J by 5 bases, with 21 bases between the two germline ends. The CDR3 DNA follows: TGTGCCAGCAGTCCCCCCAGGAGGGCTTTATGGGAGACCCAGTACTTC. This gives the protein CASSPPRRALWETQYF.